A selection of T cell receptor beta chains follows, all from one sample in a study of T cells in Graves' hyperthyroidism and ophthalmopathy. Each CDR3 protein gets one entry after TCRdb re-called the multiplex PCR reads with MiXCR. The sample yields tens of thousands of distinct CDR3 sequences, more than 40% seen once. The specimen was peripheral blood or thyroid tissue (not recorded which). Source of these receptors: a woman aged 50 to 60 with Graves' hyperthyroidism. CDR3s include the opening cysteine and the closing phenylalanine or tryptophan. Each record gives: D gene, clone size, V gene, J gene, CDR3 protein, CDR3 DNA. The D gene is left open where the match is weak. A clone size is listed for some rows: how often the clone was seen (once, few, many), or a class if it is expanded.

NA	many	TRBV11-2	TRBJ1-1	CASSLVSRAPAEAFF	TGTGCCAGCAGCTTAGTATCCCGGGCCCCAGCTGAAGCTTTCTTT
NA	many	TRBV7-9	TRBJ1-1	CASHEWANTEAFF	TGTGCCAGCCATGAATGGGCGAACACTGAAGCTTTCTTT
TRBD2	NA	TRBV20-1	TRBJ2-5	CSAVGGLAGLQETQYF	TGCAGTGCTGTCGGAGGACTAGCGGGTCTCCAAGAGACCCAGTACTTC
NA	NA	TRBV7-9	TRBJ1-1	CASTIRGRPEAFF	TGTGCCAGCACCATCCGTGGCAGGCCCGAAGCTTTCTTT
TRBD2	many	TRBV20-1	TRBJ2-7	CSAQSSGTSSYEQYF	TGCAGTGCTCAAAGTAGCGGGACAAGCTCCTACGAGCAGTACTTC
NA	NA	TRBV14	TRBJ1-1	CASSRAWGPGAEAFF	TGTGCCAGCAGCCGAGCATGGGGCCCGGGTGCTGAAGCTTTCTTT
NA	NA	TRBV20-1	TRBJ2-7	CSARDTGSPYEQYF	TGCAGTGCTAGAGATACGGGCAGCCCCTACGAGCAGTACTTC
NA	few	TRBV7-9	TRBJ2-7	CASSLGTVQYF	TGTGCCAGCAGCTTAGGAACGGTGCAGTACTTC
TRBD1	many	TRBV20-1	TRBJ2-7	CSAIPGTENYEQYF	TGCAGTGCTATACCCGGGACAGAGAACTACGAGCAGTACTTC
NA	NA	TRBV20-1	TRBJ1-5	CSARMGFGQPQHF	TGCAGTGCTAGGATGGGGTTTGGTCAGCCCCAGCATTTT
NA	NA	TRBV12-3/TRBV12-4	TRBJ1-5	CASSSGSSQPQHF	TGTGCCAGCAGTTCCGGAAGCAGTCAGCCCCAGCATTTT
NA	NA	TRBV20-1	TRBJ1-1	CSATGPWVTEAFF	TGCAGTGCTACCGGCCCCTGGGTCACTGAAGCTTTCTTT
NA	NA	TRBV5-6	TRBJ2-2	CASSIPGQGSGELFF	TGTGCCAGCAGCATTCCGGGGCAGGGAAGCGGGGAGCTGTTTTTT
TRBD1	many	TRBV20-1	TRBJ2-7	CSTSRQGSYEQYF	TGCAGTACATCGCGACAGGGGTCCTACGAGCAGTACTTC
NA	NA	TRBV2	TRBJ2-5	CASKSAAAQETQYF	TGTGCCAGCAAGTCCGCGGCAGCACAAGAGACCCAGTACTTC
TRBD1	many	TRBV19	TRBJ1-2	CASSAGQVGYGYTF	TGTGCCAGTAGTGCGGGACAGGTGGGCTATGGCTACACCTTC
NA	NA	TRBV10-3	TRBJ1-5	CASSYSSEGWQPQHF	TGTGCCAGCAGTTACTCGTCGGAGGGGTGGCAGCCCCAGCATTTT
NA	few	TRBV7-9	TRBJ2-2	CASSLGANTGELFF	TGTGCCAGCAGCTTAGGAGCTAACACCGGGGAGCTGTTTTTT
TRBD1	many	TRBV20-1	TRBJ1-1	CSARVWDRGKNTEAFF	TGCAGTGCTAGAGTATGGGACAGGGGGAAAAACACTGAAGCTTTCTTT
TRBD1	once	TRBV7-2	TRBJ1-5	CASSLDWGQGGSQHF	TGTGCCAGCAGCTTAGATTGGGGACAGGGGGGTTCCCAGCATTTT
NA	NA	TRBV9	TRBJ1-2	CASGLPGGYGYTF	TGTGCCAGCGGTCTCCCGGGAGGCTATGGCTACACCTTC
NA	many	TRBV6-6	TRBJ2-5	CASSYSYVNQETQYF	TGTGCCAGCAGTTACTCTTACGTCAACCAAGAGACCCAGTACTTC
TRBD2	many	TRBV7-2	TRBJ2-5	CASSLRGAETQYF	TGTGCCAGCAGCCTGCGGGGGGCAGAGACCCAGTACTTC
NA	NA	TRBV7-8	TRBJ1-3	CASSLGEGGNTIYF	TGTGCCAGCAGCTTAGGGGAAGGCGGAAACACCATATATTTT